These 5 T cell receptor beta chains were sequenced from one sample in a study of Ad26.COV2.S vaccination and SARS-CoV-2 variants. The treatment is: around 19 received Ad26.COV2.S at low or high dose, single or two shots; 5 received placebo; per-sample allocation not given. Sample collection was performed on day 63 after the first vaccine or placebo injection. The data were produced by immunoSEQ multiplex PCR, yet TCRdb's version contains in-frame clones alone and is incomplete. The data contain hundreds of thousands of clones, 80% to 90% of them seen just once; the ten biggest clones take up about 2.5%. The material sequenced was peripheral blood, taken in a trial of Ad26.COV2.S vaccine versus placebo. Receptor source: a person aged 18-60 years who received the Ad26.COV2.S COVID-19 vaccine or a placebo.

This clone was seen once. This chain joins TRBV7-2 and TRBJ1-3; no firm D call. CDR1 is SGHTA and CDR2 is FQGNSA in the germline V gene. The V end was cut by 4 bases, the J end by 4 bases, with 14 bases between. The CDR3 runs to 15 residues. The CDR3 DNA follows: TGTGCCAGCAGCTCGAGTGGGTCGTGGGGAAACACCATATATTTT. This encodes CASSSSGSWGNTIYF.

The chain uses TRBV23-1 and TRBJ1-3; 9 bases agree with TRBD1. TRBV23-1 is known as an ORF, though its function is uncertain. V shed 2 bases and J 0 bases; nucleotides not matched to a gene: 11. The CDR3 contains 19 residues. The CDR3 protein is CASSQGGGTGLGSGNTIYF. In DNA, the CDR3 is TGCGCCAGCAGTCAAGGAGGCGGGACAGGGTTGGGCTCTGGAAACACCATATATTTT.

The rearrangement uses TRBV11-3 and TRBJ2-1; D remains unclear. The germline V and J ends were trimmed by 4 bases and 0 bases, with 7 bases remaining between them. The length of the CDR3 is 14 residues. From germline, CDR1 is SGHNT and CDR2 YENEEA. The CDR3: CASSSLGSYNEQFF. The CDR3 DNA reads as TGTGCCAGCAGCTCCCTGGGCTCCTACAATGAGCAGTTCTTC.

The chain employs TRBV24-1 and TRBJ2-1, with D possibly matching TRBD2 (5 bases). Per germline, CDR1 KGHDR and CDR2 SFDVKD. This CDR3 contains 14 residues. V was trimmed by 4 bases and J by 3 bases, leaving 9 bases between them. CDR3 amino acids: CATSDARDYNEQFF. DNA of the CDR3: TGTGCCACCAGTGACGCCCGGGACTACAATGAGCAGTTCTTC.

Notes on this clone: Other DNA sequences from this sample encode an identical CDR3 as well. The chain uses TRBV4-1 and TRBJ2-2; no definite D call. The CDR3 covers 14 residues. Germline CDR1 MGHRA, CDR2 YSYEKL. Deletions cut 0 bases from V and 5 bases from J, with 7 bases between. As DNA, the CDR3 is TGCGCCAGCAGCCAAGACCGATTAACCGGGGAGCTGTTTTTT. It encodes CASSQDRLTGELFF.